The 31 T cell receptor beta chains reported below all come from one sample, sequenced in a study of T cell clusters in autoimmune cytopenias. Tens of thousands of genome equivalents of blood DNA were amplified for TRB. One tube held mixed TRB-A and TRB-B primer pools for touch-down PCR. For each CDR3 protein, TCRdb gives one entry from its re-call of the multiplex PCR reads, without DNA. Its clone listing holds 9,000 to 13,000 distinct CDR3 sequences. These same data were also listed under a study on T cell repertoires in aging, cancer and after chemotherapy.

What was sequenced was peripheral blood. These TCRs come from a human donor in good health.

This rearrangement joins TRBV11-1 to TRBJ2-7; with no DNA, the TCRdb D assignment of TRBD2 cannot be verified. This CDR3 is 14 amino acids long. Germline lookup yields CDR1 SGHAT and CDR2 FQDESV (reference sequence). The CDR3 loop is CASSKSGNFHEQYF.

This chain links TRBV27 with TRBJ2-7; the TRBD2 assignment by TCRdb is unverifiable without DNA. The CDR3 is 17 amino acids. Germline V gene data show CDR1 as MNHEY and CDR2 as SMNVEV (reference sequence). The CDR3 loop reads CASSWEAPVPFTYEQYF.

V usage is TRBV6-5 and J usage is TRBJ2-2; TCRdb's D call of TRBD1 is untestable without DNA. CDR1 and CDR2 from the germline V gene are MNHEY and SVGAGI. The CDR3 is made up of 15 amino acids. Here the CDR3 reads CASSSLGGRIGELFF.

The chain is built from TRBV18 and TRBJ2-6; without DNA, the TCRdb call of TRBD1 cannot be checked. The CDR3 is made up of 16 amino acids. Germline assignment: CDR1 KGHSH and CDR2 LQKENI. The CDR3 protein is CASSATGGSGANVLTF.

This rearrangement joins TRBV6-5 to TRBJ2-3; no DNA is available, so the TRBD2 call from TCRdb remains unchecked. The CDR3 has 16 amino acids. Germline loops: CDR1 MNHEY, CDR2 SVGAGI. This chain's CDR3 is CASREGLAGGTDTQYF.

This sequence joins TRBV7-6 and TRBJ1-1; the TCRdb D gene call, TRBD1, has no DNA to confirm it. The CDR3 consists of 12 residues. Germline CDR1 is SGHVS and CDR2 is FNYEAQ. The CDR3 sequence is CASSLRGAEAFF.

This chain uses TRBV19 with TRBJ2-6; checking the TCRdb D call of TRBD1 is not possible without DNA. Germline V lookup: CDR1 LNHDA, CDR2 SQIVND (reference sequence). CDR3 length: 15 residues. The CDR3 spells CASSADRAGANVLTF. Variable domain in full (rest from reference TRBV19 and TRBJ2-6): DGGITQSPKYLFRKEGQNVTLSCEQNLNHDAMYWYRQDPGQGLRLIYYSQIVNDFQKGDIAEGYSVSREKKESFPLTVTSAQKNPTAFYLCASSADRAGANVLTFGAGSRLTVL.

Judged by frequency, this clonotype is medium-sized. The chain carries TRBV29-1 and TRBJ2-1; TCRdb's D call, TRBD1, is unchecked because there is no DNA. This CDR3 is 12 amino acids long. Germline lookup yields CDR1 SQVTM and CDR2 ANQGSEA. The chain's CDR3 is CSVERTVLEQFF.

This chain's CDR3 is CASSPPSRGVSGANVLTF. The chain uses TRBV18 and TRBJ2-6; no DNA is available, so the TRBD1 call from TCRdb remains unchecked. The CDR3 is 18 amino acids. CDR1 and CDR2 (germline): KGHSH, LQKENI.

V and J are TRBV10-3 and TRBJ2-1; TCRdb outputs TRBD1, but without DNA this stays unchecked. Germline CDR1 ENHRY, CDR2 SYGVKD. The CDR3 extends over 15 amino acids. CDR3: CAISADEGARNEQFF.

The V and J genes are TRBV5-5 and TRBJ2-5; TCRdb gives TRBD1 as the D gene, but with no DNA this cannot be confirmed. CDR1 and CDR2 from the germline V gene are SGHKS and YYEKEE (reference sequence). The CDR3 consists of 15 residues. The CDR3 reads CASSFPRALQETQYF.

Its frequency marks this clonotype as medium-sized. The chain links TRBV19 to TRBJ2-3; the D call of TRBD1 rests on TCRdb alone, since no DNA is present to check it. Germline loops: CDR1 LNHDA, CDR2 SQIVND (reference sequence). CDR3 size: 12 residues. The CDR3 reads CASFGGVDTQYF.

Measured by frequency, this clonotype is medium-sized (0.01 to 0.1%). The chain uses TRBV19 and TRBJ2-2; TCRdb's D call, TRBD1, is unchecked because there is no DNA. CDR1 is LNHDA, CDR2 SQIVND, per germline (reference sequence). The CDR3 is 15 amino acids. CDR3 sequence reads: CASSNPGQNTGELFF.

The rearrangement links TRBV6-4 to TRBJ2-3; TCRdb calls TRBD2, which cannot be checked without DNA. CDR1 and CDR2 from the germline V gene are MRHNA and SNTAGT. This CDR3 spans 15 amino acids. CDR3 sequence: CASSDGSGGADTQYF.

The chain has TRBV27 and TRBJ1-1. Germline V gene sequence: CDR1 MNHEY, CDR2 SMNVEV (reference sequence). The CDR3 has 14 amino acids. CDR3 sequence: CASSGPPGYTEAFF.

The chain recombines TRBV12-3 or TRBV12-4 with TRBJ2-1; TCRdb's D gene call, TRBD1, goes unchecked for lack of DNA. This CDR3 is built from 15 residues. The CDR3 here is CASSLDSLSYNEQFF.

This chain links TRBV6-5 with TRBJ1-1; TCRdb's D call, TRBD1, is unchecked because there is no DNA. The length of the CDR3 is 14 residues. Per the germline V gene, CDR1 is MNHEY and CDR2 is SVGAGI. The chain's CDR3 is CASSYRGMNTEAFF.

The V gene is TRBV24-1, the J gene TRBJ2-2; TCRdb returns TRBD1, unconfirmable since there is no DNA. Germline V CDR1 and CDR2: KGHDR, SFDVKD. CDR3 length: 17 amino acids. The CDR3 sequence: CATSGSVAGDFTGELFF.

The chain is built from TRBV5-5 and TRBJ1-1; TCRdb's D call, TRBD1, is unchecked because there is no DNA. The CDR3 is made up of 13 amino acids. Germline V gene data show CDR1 as SGHKS and CDR2 as YYEKEE (reference sequence). The CDR3 loop reads CASRNQQGREAFF.

By frequency, this clonotype registers medium-sized. The chain carries TRBV27 and TRBJ2-7; TCRdb's D call of TRBD1 is untestable without DNA. Germline CDR1 is MNHEY and CDR2 is SMNVEV (reference sequence). The CDR3 totals 12 residues. This chain's CDR3 is CASSSQGAGQYF.

The V gene is TRBV6-1, the J gene TRBJ2-7; TCRdb lists TRBD2, though no DNA is available to test this call. Germline CDR1 reads MNHNS; CDR2 reads SASEGT. This CDR3 is built from 16 residues. The CDR3: CASSHPFSGNPYEQYF.

The chain has TRBV6-5 and TRBJ2-1; TCRdb reports TRBD2, a call that lacks DNA to check it against. CDR3 length: 19 residues. The germline CDR1 and CDR2 sequences are MNHEY and SVGAGI. This chain's CDR3 is CASSYSGTSGKFGYNEQFF.

The CDR3 spells CASTLDRGGVAFF. The chain recombines TRBV6-1 with TRBJ1-1; TCRdb outputs TRBD1, but without DNA this stays unchecked. The germline V gene has CDR1 MNHNS and CDR2 SASEGT. This CDR3 spans 13 amino acids.

V and J are TRBV6-1 and TRBJ2-7; TCRdb returns TRBD2, unconfirmable since there is no DNA. Germline V lookup: CDR1 MNHNS, CDR2 SASEGT. CDR3 length equals 15 residues. This CDR3 reads CASSELAGAFYEQYF.

This clonotype is called medium-sized based on its frequency. V usage is TRBV19 and J usage is TRBJ2-6; as DNA is missing, the TRBD1 call by TCRdb cannot be tested. This CDR3 has 16 amino acids. Germline CDR1 is LNHDA and CDR2 is SQIVND (reference sequence). The CDR3 spells CATSINLGAGANVLTF.

The chain combines TRBV6-5 with TRBJ2-2; the TRBD2 assignment by TCRdb is unverifiable without DNA. The CDR3 is 16 amino acids. From germline, CDR1 is MNHEY and CDR2 SVGAGI. CDR3 protein: CASSYYGTSGTGELFF.

The V gene is TRBV15, the J gene TRBJ2-7; TCRdb's D call of TRBD2 is untestable without DNA. Germline V gene lookup returns CDR1 LNHNV and CDR2 YYDKDF (reference sequence). The CDR3 totals 15 residues. The CDR3 spells CATSRPAGGRHEQYF.

The rearrangement joins TRBV27 to TRBJ2-7; TCRdb designates TRBD2, a call that cannot be tested without DNA. This CDR3 is 14 amino acids long. Looked up from germline, CDR1 is MNHEY and CDR2 is SMNVEV (reference sequence). CDR3 loop: CASKMGPGSYEQYF.

Measured by frequency, this clonotype is medium-sized. The V gene is TRBV29-1, the J gene TRBJ2-5; no DNA is available, so the TRBD2 call from TCRdb remains unchecked. Per the germline V gene, CDR1 is SQVTM and CDR2 is ANQGSEA. The CDR3 has 12 residues. The CDR3 spells CSGSKGLETQYF.

This rearrangement joins TRBV19 to TRBJ1-1; the D call of TRBD1 rests on TCRdb alone, since no DNA is present to check it. The CDR3 contains 13 residues. Per germline, CDR1 LNHDA and CDR2 SQIVND (reference sequence). The CDR3 here is CASSTTGATEAFF.

The rearrangement uses TRBV15 and TRBJ1-4. The length of the CDR3 is 18 residues. Germline V gives CDR1 LNHNV, CDR2 YYDKDF (reference sequence). The CDR3 region is CATSKDLRGGATNEKLFF.